Listed here are 13 T cell receptor beta chains from one sample, sequenced in a study of vaccination and CD4 T cells after COVID-19. No cognate antigen is known for these TCRs. With the Oncomine TCR Beta short-read assay, DNA from cultured CD4+ T cells was sequenced. TCRdb reprocessed the PCR reads via MiXCR and lists one record per CDR3 protein. This sample has around 15,000 distinct CDR3 sequences, with approximately 65% found just once. As for treatment: approximately 9-day PBMC culture with coronavirus spike peptide pools or control peptides (ViraFEST assay). The specimen was CD4+ T cells from blood, cultured in vitro. These TCRs come from a human donor who had recovered from COVID-19.

This clonotype has just one count. J is TRBJ2-1 and V is TRBV11-3; D is possibly TRBD1 (6 bases). In germline, CDR1 is SGHNT, CDR2 YENEEA. The ends were cut back, 1 base at V and 6 bases at J, with 13 bases in the middle. The length of the CDR3 is 15 residues. For the CDR3, the DNA is TGTGCCAGCAGCTTAGGATTCAGGGGAATCAATGAGCAGTTCTTC. It codes for CASSLGFRGINEQFF. Full variable domain (rest looked up from reference TRBV11-3 and TRBJ2-1): EAGVVQSPRYKIIEKKQPVAFWCNPISGHNTLYWYLQNLGQGPELLIRYENEEAVDDSQLPKDRFSAERLKGVDSTLKIQPAELGDSAVYLCASSLGFRGINEQFFGPGTRLTVL.

The rearrangement links TRBV29-1 to TRBJ2-2; TRBD2 is a possible D gene (6 bases). The CDR3 runs to 15 residues. The germline V gene has CDR1 SQVTM and CDR2 ANQGSEA. V lost 4 bases and J lost 4, with 16 bases in between. CDR3 nucleotides: TGCAGCGTTGCAAGGAGGGCCTTCGGCACCGGGGAGCTGTTTTTT. Amino acids: CSVARRAFGTGELFF.

The chain uses TRBV6-1 and TRBJ1-5, with D possibly being TRBD1 (5 bases). Per the germline V gene, CDR1 is MNHNS and CDR2 is SASEGT. Trimming left V 1 base short and J 11 bases short, with 6 bases between. CDR3 size: 11 residues. CDR3 loop: CASSEGGSQHF. CDR3 nucleotides: TGTGCCAGCAGTGAAGGGGGCTCCCAGCATTTT.

The V gene is TRBV20-1, the J gene TRBJ2-7, with 16 bases that match TRBD2. J gave up 3 bases and V 4 bases, and 6 bases lay outside the gene matches. The CDR3 runs 16 residues. Per germline, CDR1 DFQATT and CDR2 SNEGSKA (reference sequence). The CDR3 is CSATGLAGGLRYEQYF. The CDR3 coding sequence is TGCAGTGCTACGGGACTAGCGGGAGGGCTACGCTACGAGCAGTACTTC.

This chain joins TRBV7-9 and TRBJ1-2, with D tentatively TRBD1 (5 bases). From germline, CDR1 is SEHNR and CDR2 FQNEAQ (reference sequence). This CDR3 has 13 residues. V was trimmed by 8 bases and J by 6 bases, leaving 16 bases between them. CDR3 coding DNA: TGTGCCAGCCGCCAGGGAGTGGGCGATGGCTACACCTTC. It codes for CASRQGVGDGYTF.

CDR3 protein: CASSPSGSAGGELFF. The CDR3, as DNA: TGTGCCAGCAGCCCTAGCGGGAGTGCAGGCGGGGAGCTGTTTTTT. This sequence joins TRBV7-2 and TRBJ2-2; 10 bases are a match to TRBD2. CDR1 and CDR2 (germline): SGHTA, FQGNSA. V dropped 5 bases and J dropped 7; count of bases not matched to a gene: 7. The CDR3 loop spans 15 amino acids.

This rearrangement joins TRBV20-1 to TRBJ2-2; D is undetermined. V was cut by 6 bases and J by 3 bases, with 17 bases left in between. The germline V gene encodes CDR1 DFQATT and CDR2 SNEGSKA (reference sequence). The CDR3 covers 15 residues. The CDR3 nucleotides are TGCAGTGCGAGCACATCCCCGGGCCACACCGGGGAGCTGTTTTTT. Its protein product is CSASTSPGHTGELFF.

The rearrangement joins TRBV20-1 to TRBJ1-1; 10 nucleotides match TRBD1. V lost 5 bases, J lost 1 base, and 10 bases stayed unmatched. The CDR3 sequence is 16 residues long. Per germline, CDR1 DFQATT and CDR2 SNEGSKA (reference sequence). The CDR3 reads CSALSGTGVSNTEAFF. The CDR3 nucleotides read TGCAGTGCTCTATCCGGGACAGGGGTTTCGAACACTGAAGCTTTCTTT.

The chain recombines TRBV30 with TRBJ1-2; 9 bases match TRBD1. Trimming cost V 4 bases and J 7 bases; bases outside gene matches: 10. The CDR3 is 14 amino acids. CDR1 is GTSNPN, CDR2 SVGIG, per germline (reference sequence). The CDR3 DNA reads as TGTGCCTGGACCGTCAACAGGGGGCGCGGTGGCTACACCTTC. This gives the protein CAWTVNRGRGGYTF.

The rearrangement uses TRBV11-3 and TRBJ2-3; the D is unclear. V lost 0 bases to trimming and J lost 4 bases, with 5 bases between them. Germline V gene lookup returns CDR1 SGHNT and CDR2 YENEEA. The CDR3 runs 13 residues. The CDR3 nucleotides are TGTGCCAGCAGCTTAGACCGCCCAGATACGCAGTATTTT. Translated, it gives CASSLDRPDTQYF.

V usage is TRBV28 and J usage is TRBJ2-7; 7 bases are shared with TRBD1. Germline assignment: CDR1 MDHEN and CDR2 SYDVKM. After removal of 7 bases from V and 0 bases from J, the junction contained 6 bases not matched to a gene. This CDR3 has 14 amino acids. The CDR3 loop is CASTNRGVSYEQYF. The CDR3 region has the DNA TGTGCCAGCACCAACAGGGGAGTCTCCTACGAGCAGTACTTC.

The chain joins TRBV6-2 or TRBV6-3 to TRBJ1-6, with a weak D call TRBD1 (5 bases). CDR3 length: 14 amino acids. CDR1 and CDR2 (germline): MNHEY, SVGEGT. Deletions cut 7 bases from V and 7 bases from J, with 14 bases between. CDR3 bases: TGTGCCAGCACCATAACAGGATTCAATTCACCCCTCCACTTT. It specifies CASTITGFNSPLHF.

The chain links TRBV6-1 to TRBJ1-6; D remains ambiguous. The CDR3 loop spans 14 amino acids. V was trimmed by 2 bases and J by 7 bases, leaving 9 bases between them. From germline, CDR1 is MNHNS and CDR2 SASEGT. The CDR3 spells CASSEKVANSPLHF. The DNA for the CDR3 is TGTGCCAGCAGTGAAAAGGTAGCGAATTCACCCCTCCACTTT.